This T cell receptor (beta chain) came from a study of blood T cell repertoires in COVID-19. Study details: COVID-19 samples collected from the United States, Italy and Spain covered acute and convalescent phases. In each case, the material was cDNA or gDNA derived from T cells, B-cell-depleted T cells, or PBMCs.

There are 14 residues in the CDR3. Looked up from germline, CDR1 is MNHEY and CDR2 is SVGAGI. Trimming took off 2 bases at V and 5 bases at J, with 10 bases between the two ends. Assay: immunoSEQ multiplex PCR; the TCRdb copy retains only in-frame clones and omits some. Counted here are about 92,000 clones, around 85% occurring once; the ten biggest clones make up 38%. The chain combines TRBV6-5 with TRBJ2-1; tentatively, D is TRBD1 (6 bases). Material: peripheral blood. This receptor was obtained from a man aged 80 or over with acute or convalescent COVID-19. DNA of the CDR3: TGTGCCAGCAGTTACGGGGGACAAGACAATGAGCAGTTCTTC. This translates into CASSYGGQDNEQFF.